The 20 T cell receptor beta chains listed next were all sequenced from one sample in a study of high-grade serous ovarian cancer treatment subgroups. Tumor tissue was taken before any definitive surgery or chemotherapy was given. This table comes from immunoSEQ multiplex PCR, and its TCRdb copy is limited to in-frame clones, with some not included. The repertoire consists of 2,000 to 2,500 clones, with roughly 70% occurring once and the leading ten covering under 15%. Material for sequencing was tumor tissue. Source of these receptors: a human donor with high-grade serous ovarian cancer.

The chain recombines TRBV5-6 with TRBJ1-6, with D uncertain. V lost 2 bases and J lost 4, with 7 bases in between. The CDR3 totals 14 residues. Looked up from germline, CDR1 is SGHDT and CDR2 is YYEEEE. CDR3 sequence reads: CASSFRAYNSPLHF. CDR3 nucleotides: TGTGCCAGCAGCTTCCGAGCTTATAATTCACCCCTCCACTTT. The variable domain in full, with the rest retrieved from reference TRBV5-6 and TRBJ1-6, is DAGVTQSPTHLIKTRGQQVTLRCSPKSGHDTVSWYQQALGQGPQFIFQYYEEEERQRGNFPDRFSGHQFPNYSSELNVNALLLGDSALYLCASSFRAYNSPLHFGNGTRLTVT.

The genes are TRBV9 and TRBJ2-5; D is possibly TRBD1 (6 bases). The DNA end is a closer match to TRBJ2-7, so the J assignment may be wrong. CDR1 is SGDLS and CDR2 is YYNGEE in the germline V gene. The CDR3 spans 12 residues. As DNA, the CDR3 is TGTGCCAGCAGCGTAGTAGGGGGCGAGCAGTACTTC. Its translation is CASSVVGGEQYF.

The chain recombines TRBV5-1 with TRBJ1-1; D is uncertain. The germline V gene encodes CDR1 SGHRS and CDR2 YFSETQ. The CDR3 has 13 residues. Trimming took off 7 bases at V and 3 bases at J, with 13 bases between the two ends. CDR3 region: CASQRKVDTEAFF. CDR3 DNA: TGCGCCAGCCAGCGGAAGGTGGACACTGAAGCTTTCTTT.

The V call is TRBV5-1, the J call TRBJ2-7, with 10 bases identical to TRBD1. Germline CDR1 reads SGHRS; CDR2 reads YFSETQ. This CDR3 region has 14 residues. J lost 3 bases, V lost 3 bases, and 3 bases had no gene match. The CDR3 spells CASSSRDRGYEQYF. CDR3 nucleotides: TGCGCCAGCAGCTCAAGGGACAGGGGCTACGAGCAGTACTTC.

The chain employs TRBV7-9 and TRBJ2-7, with TRBD1 matching 7 bases. V was clipped by 5 bases and J by 0 bases; unmatched bases: 10. CDR1 and CDR2 from the germline V gene are SEHNR and FQNEAQ (reference sequence). The CDR3 runs to 16 residues. CDR3 in DNA: TGTGCCAGCAGCCTCCCCCGGGACAGTCCCTCCTACGAGCAGTACTTC. Translating it yields CASSLPRDSPSYEQYF.

This chain connects TRBV5-1 to TRBJ2-5, with D hard to call. Per the germline V gene, CDR1 is SGHRS and CDR2 is YFSETQ. Trimming stripped 1 base from V and 3 bases from J, with 4 bases between. The CDR3 length is 12 residues. The CDR3 here is CASSLPEETQYF. The CDR3 DNA reads TGCGCCAGCAGCTTGCCGGAAGAGACCCAGTACTTC.

The gene calls are TRBV6-5 and TRBJ2-1; D not certain. Deletions cut 2 bases from V and 7 bases from J, with 15 bases between. Germline CDR1 is MNHEY and CDR2 is SVGAGI. This CDR3 is 15 amino acids long. The CDR3 here is CASSYGSWPGNEQFF. DNA for the CDR3: TGTGCCAGCAGTTACGGCAGTTGGCCTGGTAATGAGCAGTTCTTC.

CDR3: CAIQDRATGNTIYF. CDR3 coding DNA: TGTGCCATACAGGACAGAGCAACTGGAAACACCATATATTTT. V and J are TRBV6-6 and TRBJ1-3; D is possibly TRBD1 (6 bases). Germline loops: CDR1 MNHNY, CDR2 SVGAGI (reference sequence). The CDR3 spans 14 residues. The V and J ends lost 10 bases and 2 bases respectively, with 15 bases between them.

The V gene is TRBV19, the J gene TRBJ1-2, with D tentatively TRBD1 (5 bases). CDR3 length: 13 residues. Germline V gene lookup returns CDR1 LNHDA and CDR2 SQIVND (reference sequence). V was clipped by 8 bases and J by 2 bases, with 12 bases between them. The CDR3 loop reads CASREAGNYGYTF. CDR3 nucleotide sequence: TGTGCCAGTCGAGAGGCAGGGAACTATGGCTACACCTTC.

CDR3 sequence reads: CASRLVFSAVSRQFF. Written as DNA, the CDR3 is TGTGCAAGTCGCTTAGTCTTTTCGGCCGTGAGTCGGCAGTTCTTC. The genes are TRBV12-2 and TRBJ2-1. TRBV12-2 corresponds to a pseudogene. The CDR3 has 15 residues.

This clone turned up a few times. The rearrangement uses TRBV7-8 and TRBJ1-1; D perhaps matches TRBD1 (5 bases). The CDR3 loop spans 14 amino acids. Germline V gives CDR1 SGHVS, CDR2 FQNEAQ. V lost 5 bases and J lost 0, with 10 bases in between. DNA of the CDR3: TGTGCCAGCAGCGAGGGACGTTTGAACACTGAAGCTTTCTTT. Its protein product is CASSEGRLNTEAFF.

This chain joins TRBV10-2 and TRBJ1-1, with 8 bases aligning to TRBD1. The CDR3 loop spans 14 amino acids. The V segment lost 8 bases and the J segment 7 bases; nucleotides outside the gene matches: 12. The germline gives CDR1 WSHSY, CDR2 SAAADI. The CDR3 reads CASFKLQGAFEAFF. CDR3 nucleotides: TGCGCCAGCTTTAAGCTGCAGGGGGCTTTTGAAGCTTTCTTT.

The rearrangement uses TRBV11-2 and TRBJ1-5; D perhaps matches TRBD1 (6 bases). Germline V lookup: CDR1 SGHAT, CDR2 FQNNGV. V was cut by 5 bases and J by 2 bases, with 10 bases left in between. The length of the CDR3 is 14 residues. The CDR3 DNA is TGTGCCAGCAGCCTGGACAGAGGCAATCAGCCCCAGCATTTT. This gives the protein CASSLDRGNQPQHF. Full variable domain (outside the CDR3, taken from reference TRBV11-2 and TRBJ1-5): EAGVAQSPRYKIIEKRQSVAFWCNPISGHATLYWYQQILGQGPKLLIQFQNNGVVDDSQLPKDRFSAERLKGVDSTLKIQPAKLEDSAVYLCASSLDRGNQPQHFGDGTRLSIL.

This chain's CDR3 is CASSLVYLRAGKNYEQYV. The CDR3 DNA sequence: TGTGCCAGCAGCTTAGTTTATCTTAGGGCGGGAAAAAATTACGAGCAGTACGTC. The chain has TRBV7-6 and TRBJ2-7; a weak D match, TRBD2 (6 bases). The CDR3 has 18 amino acids. Deletions cut 1 base from V and 4 bases from J, with 23 bases between. Germline CDR1 SGHVS, CDR2 FNYEAQ.

The rearrangement uses TRBV7-6 and TRBJ2-5; 15 positions agree with TRBD2. CDR3 length: 16 residues. With 0 bases clipped from V and 4 bases from J, the junction kept 0 bases outside the gene matches. The germline CDR1 and CDR2 sequences are SGHVS and FNYEAQ. The CDR3 loop reads CASSLAGLAGGETQYF. DNA for the CDR3: TGTGCCAGCAGCTTAGCGGGACTAGCGGGAGGAGAGACCCAGTACTTC.

This rearrangement joins TRBV15 to TRBJ1-3; 9 bases line up with TRBD1. The CDR3 extends over 17 amino acids. Germline V gene data show CDR1 as LNHNV and CDR2 as YYDKDF (reference sequence). V trimming: 5 bases; J trimming: 0 bases; junction bases outside the gene matches: 8. CDR3 bases: TGTGCCACCAGCCTACGGGACAGGGCTTTCTCTGGAAACACCATATATTTT. It translates to CATSLRDRAFSGNTIYF.

The chain couples TRBV4-1 to TRBJ2-1, with unresolved D. Germline CDR1 reads MGHRA; CDR2 reads YSYEKL. The CDR3 loop spans 10 amino acids. The V end was cut by 8 bases, the J end by 7 bases, with 6 bases between. CDR3 loop: CASPRNEQFF. As DNA, the CDR3 is TGCGCCAGCCCCCGGAATGAGCAGTTCTTC.

The V gene is TRBV27, the J gene TRBJ1-1; no reliable D call. This CDR3 contains 14 residues. Germline-derived CDR1 and CDR2 are MNHEY and SMNVEV (reference sequence). V shed 2 bases and J shed 1 base, with 8 bases lying between them. CDR3 nucleotides: TGTGCCAGCAGTTTACTGCGGGGGAACACTGAAGCTTTCTTT. It is translated as CASSLLRGNTEAFF.

This clone came up a few times. This chain uses TRBV28 with TRBJ2-1; 7 nucleotides align to TRBD2. CDR3 length: 14 amino acids. The V and J ends lost 2 bases and 5 bases, in that order; junction bases with no gene match: 3. Germline V lookup: CDR1 MDHEN, CDR2 SYDVKM. The CDR3 nucleotides read TGTGCCAGCAGTTTAATGGCGGGAGACAATGAGCAGTTCTTC. Amino acids: CASSLMAGDNEQFF.

This clone has only a few counts. The rearrangement links TRBV11-2 to TRBJ1-4; D is unclear. CDR1 SGHAT and CDR2 FQNNGV come from the germline V gene. This CDR3 comprises 18 residues. The V and J ends lost 1 base and 0 bases respectively, with 15 bases between them. CDR3 nucleotides: TGTGCCAGCAGCTTAGCCCGGGATCCAGGTGCAACTAATGAAAAACTGTTTTTT. Its protein is CASSLARDPGATNEKLFF.